This T cell receptor beta chain was sequenced during a study of identical twins. Study results and caveats: The more abundant beta clonotypes in cord blood had fewer insertions, and memory repertoires did not show this.

This CDR3 contains 16 residues. After removal of 3 bases from V and 8 bases from J, the junction contained 4 bases not matched to a gene. Looked up from germline, CDR1 is KGHDR and CDR2 is SFDVKD. TCRdb passed the 5' RACE reads through MiXCR, listing each CDR3 protein once. Here the sample spans approximately 600,000 distinct CDR3 sequences, 9.6% being singletons. With no exceptions, donors were healthy Caucasians. This clonotype was detected many times. Its antigen is not identified. The same sample was also studied in work on yellow fever vaccine responses in identical twins. As reported in that work: Vaccine T cell responses of twins reportedly seemed partly convergent and partly personalized.

The V call is TRBV24-1, the J call TRBJ2-1; TRBD2 matches at 15 bases. The clonotype was recovered from a woman under 30 in good health. The sample comprised PBMCs. CDR3 sequence (DNA): TGTGCCACCAGTGATCGGGGACTAGCGGGAGGCTATGAGCAGTTCTTC. Its protein is CATSDRGLAGGYEQFF.